Shown below are 17 T cell receptor beta chains from a single sample sequenced in a study of blood T cell repertoires in COVID-19. Repertoires were generated with immunoSEQ multiplex PCR, while TCRdb's copy carries only in-frame clones and drops some. The sample holds some 97,000 clones, 80% seen once. Sequenced input: peripheral blood. All receptors derive from a man between 70 and 80 years old with active or convalescent COVID-19.

The chain combines TRBV19 with TRBJ1-2, with 7 positions matching TRBD1. This CDR3 comprises 17 residues. CDR1 LNHDA and CDR2 SQIVND come from the germline V gene (reference sequence). V lost 3 bases, J lost 3 bases, and 13 bases stayed unmatched. For the CDR3, the DNA is TGTGCCAGTAGTATGGCGACAGGGCATTATATGGACTATGGCTACACCTTC. It is translated as CASSMATGHYMDYGYTF. The full variable domain, in which reference TRBV19 and TRBJ1-2 provide the parts outside the CDR3, is DGGITQSPKYLFRKEGQNVTLSCEQNLNHDAMYWYRQDPGQGLRLIYYSQIVNDFQKGDIAEGYSVSREKKESFPLTVTSAQKNPTAFYLCASSMATGHYMDYGYTFGSGTRLTVV.

The chain recombines TRBV6-2 or TRBV6-3 with TRBJ2-2; weak D call: TRBD2 (5 bases). From germline, CDR1 is MNHEY and CDR2 SVGEGT. Trimming stripped 2 bases from V and 2 bases from J, with 6 bases between. This CDR3 contains 14 residues. The CDR3 loop reads CASSYGLNTGELFF. As DNA, the CDR3 is TGTGCCAGCAGTTACGGACTTAACACCGGGGAGCTGTTTTTT.

The J gene is TRBJ2-5, the V gene TRBV7-9; TRBD1 agrees at 9 bases. Trimming removed 5 bases from V and 3 bases from J; junction bases left unmatched: 4. There are 14 residues in the CDR3. The germline gives CDR1 SEHNR, CDR2 FQNEAQ (reference sequence). The CDR3 sequence: CASSDTGGKETQYF. Here the CDR3 DNA reads TGTGCCAGCAGCGACACAGGGGGCAAAGAGACCCAGTACTTC. The full variable domain, with the rest looked up from reference TRBV7-9 and TRBJ2-5, is DTGVSQNPRHKITKRGQNVTFRCDPISEHNRLYWYRQTLGQGPEFLTYFQNEAQLEKSRLLSDRFSAERPKGSFSTLEIQRTEQGDSAMYLCASSDTGGKETQYFGPGTRLLVL.

V is TRBV5-5 and J is TRBJ1-2; D is ambiguous. The CDR3 loop spans 12 amino acids. Germline CDR1 and CDR2: SGHKS and YYEKEE (reference sequence). The V gene lost 3 bases and the J gene lost 7 bases, with 10 bases spanning the gap. CDR3: CASSSEIGGYTF. The CDR3 DNA sequence: TGTGCCAGCAGCTCCGAGATCGGTGGCTACACCTTC.

V usage is TRBV15 and J usage is TRBJ2-1, with TRBD2 as a possible D gene (7 bases). CDR1 and CDR2 (germline): LNHNV, YYDKDF (reference sequence). The CDR3 consists of 19 residues. Trimming took off 1 base at V and 7 bases at J, with 26 bases between the two ends. The CDR3 coding sequence is TGTGCCACCAGCAGAGGTCAAGGGGGACGGGGAGGGTCGAGGAATGAGCAGTTCTTC. This sequence encodes CATSRGQGGRGGSRNEQFF. Based on the CDR3 plus reference TRBV15 and TRBJ2-1, the full variable domain is DAMVIQNPRYQVTQFGKPVTLSCSQTLNHNVMYWYQQKSSQAPKLLFHYYDKDFNNEADTPDNFQSRRPNTSFCFLDIRSPGLGDTAMYLCATSRGQGGRGGSRNEQFFGPGTRLTVL.

This clone has just one count. The chain has TRBV6-1 and TRBJ1-2; 7 bases align to TRBD1. The CDR3 sequence is 15 residues long. The germline V gene has CDR1 MNHNS and CDR2 SASEGT. J was trimmed by 3 bases and V by 5 bases; bases with no gene match: 9. For the CDR3, the DNA is TGTGCCAGCAGTCCCACCGGGACAGACGACTATGGCTACACCTTC. It encodes CASSPTGTDDYGYTF.

This clone was picked up one time. The V gene is TRBV5-1, the J gene TRBJ2-5; 12 bases line up with TRBD2. The CDR3 totals 16 residues. V shed 4 bases and J 4 bases; nucleotides not matched to a gene: 8. CDR1 is SGHRS, CDR2 YFSETQ, per germline. Here the CDR3 reads CASSPRTSGERETQYF. The CDR3 DNA is TGCGCCAGCAGCCCGAGGACTAGCGGGGAACGAGAGACCCAGTACTTC.

This clone came up a few times. CDR3 sequence reads: CASSVAGRGPFTDTQYF. CDR3 in DNA: TGTGCCAGCAGCGTAGCAGGTAGGGGGCCATTCACAGATACGCAGTATTTT. The J gene is TRBJ2-3, the V gene TRBV9; 7 nucleotides line up with TRBD1. CDR1 and CDR2 from the germline V gene are SGDLS and YYNGEE. CDR3 size: 17 residues. Trimming removed 0 bases from V and 2 bases from J; junction bases left unmatched: 9.

V is TRBV9 and J is TRBJ2-1; TRBD2 might be the D (5 bases). The CDR3 has 13 amino acids. CDR1 is SGDLS, CDR2 YYNGEE, per germline. Trimming cost V 0 bases and J 9 bases, with 10 bases left between them. For the CDR3, the DNA is TGTGCCAGCAGCGTAGGAGTAAGCGGTGAGCAGTTCTTC. Translating gives CASSVGVSGEQFF.

The genes are TRBV12-3 or TRBV12-4 and TRBJ2-2, with D maybe TRBD2 (7 bases). The CDR3 contains 13 residues. Trimming took off 8 bases at V and 6 bases at J, with 13 bases between the two ends. This chain's CDR3 is CASAGAVAGELFF. CDR3 nucleotides: TGTGCCAGCGCGGGGGCCGTCGCCGGGGAGCTGTTTTTT.

This chain uses TRBV10-3 with TRBJ1-1, with 9 bases fitting TRBD1. The J segment lost 5 bases and the V segment lost 0 bases, leaving 4 bases of the junction unmatched. Germline values: CDR1 ENHRY, CDR2 SYGVKD. The CDR3 contains 15 residues. CDR3 bases: TGTGCCATCAGTGAGTCGACAGGGACAGGGACTGAAGCTTTCTTT. Residues: CAISESTGTGTEAFF.

The gene calls are TRBV18 and TRBJ1-1; D is undetermined. The CDR3 extends over 12 amino acids. Germline V gene sequence: CDR1 KGHSH, CDR2 LQKENI. V lost 3 bases, J lost 4 bases, and 6 bases lay in between. The CDR3 DNA is TGTGCCAGCTCACCGTCGGGCACTGAAGCTTTCTTT. Translation: CASSPSGTEAFF.

The chain is built from TRBV10-3 and TRBJ2-1, with TRBD1 identical over 12 bases. In germline, CDR1 is ENHRY, CDR2 SYGVKD. Trimming at V came to 3 bases and at J to 9 bases, leaving 6 bases not matched to a gene. This CDR3 region has 15 residues. CDR3 DNA sequence: TGTGCCATCAGTGATAGGGACAGGGGGCGGATTGAGCAGTTCTTC. As protein: CAISDRDRGRIEQFF.

This clone was detected only once. CDR3 sequence: CASSSGLAGGTSTDTQYF. The CDR3 DNA reads TGCGCCAGCAGCTCGGGACTAGCGGGAGGCACTAGCACAGATACGCAGTATTTT. The chain is built from TRBV5-1 and TRBJ2-3, with 15 bases lining up with TRBD2. V lost 3 bases to trimming and J lost 0 bases; unmatched junction nucleotides: 5. Germline values: CDR1 SGHRS, CDR2 YFSETQ. The CDR3 covers 18 residues. Full variable domain (outside the CDR3, taken from reference TRBV5-1 and TRBJ2-3): KAGVTQTPRYLIKTRGQQVTLSCSPISGHRSVSWYQQTPGQGLQFLFEYFSETQRNKGNFPGRFSGRQFSNSRSEMNVSTLELGDSALYLCASSSGLAGGTSTDTQYFGPGTRLTVL.

This rearrangement joins TRBV9 to TRBJ1-3; 8 nucleotides agree with TRBD1. Germline-derived CDR1 and CDR2 are SGDLS and YYNGEE. There are 12 residues in the CDR3. Germline trimming cut 4 bases from V and 12 bases from J; bases unmatched to any gene: 6. The CDR3 region is CASSPRQGIIYF. CDR3 sequence (DNA): TGTGCCAGCAGCCCTCGACAGGGGATCATATATTTT.

This rearrangement joins TRBV28 to TRBJ1-3; no clear D gene. This CDR3 region has 16 residues. V was shortened by 3 bases and J by 3 bases, with 15 bases between the two germline ends. Germline V CDR1 and CDR2: MDHEN, SYDVKM. The CDR3 spells CASSFARPIVGNTIYF. The DNA for the CDR3 is TGTGCCAGCAGTTTTGCCAGGCCAATTGTTGGAAACACCATATATTTT.

The chain joins TRBV30 to TRBJ1-4; maybe TRBD1 (5 bases). The CDR3 is 14 amino acids. Germline V lookup: CDR1 GTSNPN, CDR2 SVGIG (reference sequence). V lost 2 bases and J 8 bases, leaving 15 bases between the germline ends. CDR3 loop: CAWSFPQGWEKLFF. The CDR3 DNA reads TGTGCCTGGAGTTTCCCCCAGGGCTGGGAAAAACTGTTTTTT.